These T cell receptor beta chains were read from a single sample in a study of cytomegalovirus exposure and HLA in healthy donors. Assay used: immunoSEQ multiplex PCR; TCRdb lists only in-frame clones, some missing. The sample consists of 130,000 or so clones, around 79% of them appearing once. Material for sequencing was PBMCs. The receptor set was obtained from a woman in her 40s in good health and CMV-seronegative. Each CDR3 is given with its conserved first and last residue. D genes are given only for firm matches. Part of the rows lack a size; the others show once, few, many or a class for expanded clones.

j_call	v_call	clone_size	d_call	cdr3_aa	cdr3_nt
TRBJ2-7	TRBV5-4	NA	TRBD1	CASSLVQGFSYEQYF	TGTGCCAGCAGCTTGGTACAGGGGTTCTCCTACGAGCAGTACTTC
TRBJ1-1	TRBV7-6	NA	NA	CASSEDTTPENTEAFF	TGTGCCAGCAGCGAGGACACGACACCAGAGAACACTGAAGCTTTCTTT
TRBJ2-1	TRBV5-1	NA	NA	CASRQRWDWRATGSEQFF	TGCGCCAGCAGGCAGAGATGGGATTGGAGAGCTACCGGGAGTGAGCAGTTCTTC
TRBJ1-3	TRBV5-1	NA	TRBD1	CASSPGTGGNTIYF	TGCGCCAGCAGCCCCGGGACAGGAGGAAACACCATATATTTT
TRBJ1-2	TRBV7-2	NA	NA	CASSLLNNYGYTF	TGTGCCAGCAGCCTCCTTAATAACTATGGCTACACCTTC
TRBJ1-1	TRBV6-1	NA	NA	CASFEQDMNTEAFF	TGTGCCAGCTTCGAACAAGACATGAACACTGAAGCTTTCTTT
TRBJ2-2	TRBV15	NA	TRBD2	CATSTGLAGGSYTGELFF	TGTGCCACCAGCACGGGACTAGCGGGGGGGTCCTACACCGGGGAGCTGTTTTTT
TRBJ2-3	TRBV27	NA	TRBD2	CASSLSYGGATDTQYF	TGTGCCAGCAGTTTGAGTTACGGGGGGGCAACAGATACGCAGTATTTT
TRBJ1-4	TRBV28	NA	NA	CASSSTERSAGVEKLFF	TGTGCCAGCAGCTCCACCGAGCGTAGCGCAGGGGTCGAAAAACTGTTTTTT
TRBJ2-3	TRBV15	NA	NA	CATSSRVVRGPTGQQYF	TGTGCCACCAGCTCCCGTGTCGTCCGGGGTCCTACCGGGCAGCAGTATTTT
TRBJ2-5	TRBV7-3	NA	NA	CASSRLGQKETQYF	TGTGCCAGCAGCCGACTGGGGCAAAAAGAGACCCAGTACTTC
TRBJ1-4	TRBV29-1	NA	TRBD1	CSAGQDEKLFF	TGCAGCGCCGGACAGGATGAAAAACTGTTTTTT
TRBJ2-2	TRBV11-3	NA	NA	CASSLDNIPTGELFF	TGTGCCAGCAGCTTAGATAACATACCCACCGGGGAGCTGTTTTTT
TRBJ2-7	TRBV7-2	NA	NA	CASSPGGTVGQYF	TGTGCCAGCAGCCCAGGGGGGACAGTTGGGCAGTACTTC
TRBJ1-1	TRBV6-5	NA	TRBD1	CASSGYRGGTEAFF	TGTGCCAGCAGTGGATACAGGGGCGGCACTGAAGCTTTCTTT
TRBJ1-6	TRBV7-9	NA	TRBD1	CASSPQTGGDSPLHF	TGTGCCAGCAGCCCCCAGACAGGGGGCGATTCACCCCTCCACTTT
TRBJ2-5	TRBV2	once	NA	CASSATAGAYRETQYF	TGTGCCAGCAGCGCGACCGCGGGGGCTTACAGGGAGACCCAGTACTTC
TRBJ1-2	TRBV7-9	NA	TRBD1	CASSSSDRDLGYTF	TGTGCCAGCAGCTCTTCGGACAGGGACCTTGGCTACACCTTC
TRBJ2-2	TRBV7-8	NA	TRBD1	CASSLDRVGTGELFF	TGTGCCAGCAGCTTGGACAGGGTTGGCACCGGGGAGCTGTTTTTT
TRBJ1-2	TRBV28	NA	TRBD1	CASSGTGSLYGYTF	TGTGCCAGTTCCGGGACAGGTTCTCTCTATGGCTACACCTTC
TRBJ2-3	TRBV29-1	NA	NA	CSVLTRGDTQYF	TGCAGCGTTTTAACAAGGGGAGATACGCAGTATTTT
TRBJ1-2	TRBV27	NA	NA	CASSSAGLPTFYGYTF	TGTGCCAGCAGTTCGGCGGGGCTACCCACTTTCTATGGCTACACCTTC
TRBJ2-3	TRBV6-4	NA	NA	CASSDEGFTDTQYF	TGTGCCAGCAGTGACGAGGGTTTCACAGATACGCAGTATTTT
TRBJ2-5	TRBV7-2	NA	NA	CASSFTGSGQKETQYF	TGTGCCAGCAGCTTTACAGGGAGTGGGCAAAAAGAGACCCAGTACTTC
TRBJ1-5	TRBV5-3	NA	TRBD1	CARVHRGTGKQPQHF	TGTGCCAGAGTTCACCGTGGGACAGGGAAACAGCCCCAGCATTTT
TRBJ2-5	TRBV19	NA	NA	CASSITPEGETQYF	TGTGCCAGTAGTATAACCCCGGAGGGGGAGACCCAGTACTTC
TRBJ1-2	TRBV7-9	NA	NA	CASSQTANYGYTF	TGTGCCAGCAGCCAGACAGCTAACTATGGCTACACCTTC
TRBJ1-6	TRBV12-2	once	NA	CASRSPDRGGGNSPLHF	TGTGCAAGTCGCTCCCCCGACAGGGGCGGGGGAAATTCACCCCTCCACTTT
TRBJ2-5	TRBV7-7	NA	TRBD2	CASSTGLAGGKETQYF	TGTGCCAGCAGCACGGGACTAGCGGGGGGGAAAGAGACCCAGTACTTC
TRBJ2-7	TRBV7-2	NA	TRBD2	CASSLWGGGTSYEQYF	TGTGCCAGCAGCTTATGGGGCGGGGGGACCTCCTACGAGCAGTACTTC
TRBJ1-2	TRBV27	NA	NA	CASSWGGANYGYTF	TGTGCCAGCTCCTGGGGAGGGGCAAACTATGGCTACACCTTC
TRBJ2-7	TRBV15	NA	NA	CATSRSAGYDEQYF	TGTGCCACCAGCAGGAGCGCAGGGTATGACGAGCAGTACTTC
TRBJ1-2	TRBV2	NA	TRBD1	CASSVGRGNYGYTF	TGTGCCAGCAGTGTAGGCAGGGGGAACTATGGCTACACCTTC
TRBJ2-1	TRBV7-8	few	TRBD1	CASSLPRGTGNNEQFF	TGTGCCAGCAGCTTACCCCGCGGGACAGGCAACAATGAGCAGTTCTTC
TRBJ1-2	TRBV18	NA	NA	CASSLSRGANYGYTF	TGTGCCAGCTCACTTAGTCGGGGGGCGAATTATGGCTACACCTTC
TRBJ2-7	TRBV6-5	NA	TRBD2	CASSYSAPGRVYEQYF	TGTGCCAGCAGTTACTCGGCCCCTGGGAGGGTCTACGAGCAGTACTTC
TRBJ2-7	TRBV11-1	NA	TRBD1	CASSRTGTGVNEQYF	TGTGCCAGCAGCCGAACCGGGACAGGGGTCAACGAGCAGTACTTC
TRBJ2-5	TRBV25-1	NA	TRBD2	CASSVASGSQTQYF	TGTGCCAGCAGTGTGGCTAGCGGGAGTCAGACCCAGTACTTC
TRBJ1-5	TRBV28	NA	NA	CASSLDRVLYQPQHF	TGTGCCAGCAGTTTAGACCGGGTCCTTTATCAGCCCCAGCATTTT
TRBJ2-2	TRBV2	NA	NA	CASSAQGGELFF	TGTGCCAGCAGTGCACAGGGCGGGGAGCTGTTTTTT
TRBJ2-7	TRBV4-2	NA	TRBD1	CASSQDNQGAPWDEQYF	TGTGCCAGCAGCCAAGACAACCAGGGGGCCCCGTGGGACGAGCAGTACTTC
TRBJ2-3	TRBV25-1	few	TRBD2	CASLAGGTDTQYF	TGTGCCAGCTTAGCGGGGGGCACAGATACGCAGTATTTT
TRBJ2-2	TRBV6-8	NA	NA	CASSLFQGAGELFF	TGTGCCAGCAGCTTATTTCAGGGTGCCGGGGAGCTGTTTTTT
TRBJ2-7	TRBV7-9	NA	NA	CASSLGGIYEQYF	TGTGCCAGCAGCTTAGGAGGAATCTACGAGCAGTACTTC
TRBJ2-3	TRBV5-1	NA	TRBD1	CASSTNDRGLADTQYF	TGCGCCAGCAGCACCAATGACAGGGGGCTCGCAGATACGCAGTATTTT
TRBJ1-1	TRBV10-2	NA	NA	CASSGYRQTVNTEAFF	TGCGCCAGCAGTGGATACAGGCAAACAGTGAACACTGAAGCTTTCTTT
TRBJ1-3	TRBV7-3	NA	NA	CASSLTAGNTIYF	TGTGCCAGCAGCTTAACGGCAGGAAACACCATATATTTT
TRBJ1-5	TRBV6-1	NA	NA	CASQGNSNQPQHF	TGTGCCAGTCAGGGAAATAGCAATCAGCCCCAGCATTTT
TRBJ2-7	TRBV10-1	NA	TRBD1	CASSEGTGTYEQYF	TGCGCCAGCAGTGAAGGGACAGGCACCTACGAGCAGTACTTC
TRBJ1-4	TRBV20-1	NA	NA	CSAYNEKLFF	TGCAGTGCTTATAATGAAAAACTGTTTTTT
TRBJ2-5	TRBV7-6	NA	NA	CASRSTHSGETQYF	TGTGCCAGCAGATCGACTCACTCGGGAGAGACCCAGTACTTC